The rows below give T cell receptor beta chains drawn from one sample of a study of shared clonotypes between healthy human individuals. Clones were read by immunoSEQ multiplex PCR, and TCRdb kept only the in-frame ones, dropping some. The sample carries under 850,000 clones, over 55% recorded once. The sequencing sample was made of memory CD4+ T cells sorted from blood. Source of these receptors: a woman in her twenties or thirties in good health. Each CDR3 is given with its conserved first and last residue. D genes are given only for firm matches. Clone size is stated in some rows and not others, as once, few, many or a class when expanded.

CDR3nt | CDR3aa | abundance | j_gene | d_gene | v_gene
TGTGCCAGCAGCTTAGAGGGGCTTGAGCAGTTCTTC | CASSLEGLEQFF | - | TRBJ2-1 | - | TRBV7-9
TGCGCCAGCAGCCCACAGAAAGGAGCTAACTATGGCTACACCTTC | CASSPQKGANYGYTF | - | TRBJ1-2 | - | TRBV4-1
TGTGCCAGCAGCCCCCGGACGTACTCCTACGAGCAGTACTTC | CASSPRTYSYEQYF | - | TRBJ2-7 | - | TRBV6-6
TGCAGCGTTGGTCAGGGTTCCGGCGAGCAGTACTTC | CSVGQGSGEQYF | - | TRBJ2-7 | - | TRBV29-1
TGTGCCAGTTGCGTCTTTGCCGGGACTAGCGACGAGCAGTACTTC | CASCVFAGTSDEQYF | - | TRBJ2-7 | TRBD2 | TRBV6-1
TGTGCCAGCAGTCCGGGCCTGGCCGAGCAGTACTTC | CASSPGLAEQYF | - | TRBJ2-7 | - | TRBV28
TGTGCCAGTCTAGGCGACAATAATGAAAAACTGTTTTTT | CASLGDNNEKLFF | - | TRBJ1-4 | - | TRBV28
TGTGCCAGCAGCCCCCCCCGGGGGCCCAGCCCCCATGAGCAGTTCTTC | CASSPPRGPSPHEQFF | many | TRBJ2-1 | - | TRBV5-4
TGTGCCTGGAGTGTCGGAGGTCCCATATATTTT | CAWSVGGPIYF | - | TRBJ1-3 | - | TRBV30
TGTGCCAGCAGCTTGCCAACTAGCGGAGGAGACTCCTACAATGAGCAGTTCTTC | CASSLPTSGGDSYNEQFF | - | TRBJ2-1 | TRBD2 | TRBV5-4
TGTGCCACCAGCAGAGCAACAGGGAGCAATCAGCCCCAGCATTTT | CATSRATGSNQPQHF | - | TRBJ1-5 | - | TRBV15
TGTGCCAGCTCACCGAATGCGGACTCCCAAGAGACCCAGTACTTC | CASSPNADSQETQYF | few | TRBJ2-5 | - | TRBV18
TGCAGTGCTACCCAAGAGACCCAGTACTTC | CSATQETQYF | few | TRBJ2-5 | - | TRBV20-1
TGTGCCAGCAGTTTTACCAGGGGCGGCGGGCAGTACTTC | CASSFTRGGGQYF | - | TRBJ2-7 | - | TRBV28
TGTGCCAGCACTCCGCCCACAGGGAGGGAGCAGTTCTTC | CASTPPTGREQFF | - | TRBJ2-1 | - | TRBV6-5
TGTGCCAGCAGCAAGAACAGGGTTGGGAATTCACCCCTCCACTTT | CASSKNRVGNSPLHF | - | TRBJ1-6 | - | TRBV7-3
TGTGCCAGTAGTTTAAGCGGAGGCACCGGGGAGCTGTTTTTT | CASSLSGGTGELFF | - | TRBJ2-2 | - | TRBV19
TGCGCCAGCAGCTTCCGGGACAACGAAGCTTTCTTT | CASSFRDNEAFF | - | TRBJ1-1 | - | TRBV5-1
TGTGCCAGCAGTCGACTGGACAGTAACACTGAAGCTTTCTTT | CASSRLDSNTEAFF | - | TRBJ1-1 | - | TRBV28
TGTGCCAGCAGCATCTGGACGGACCGAAATGAGCAGTTCTTC | CASSIWTDRNEQFF | once | TRBJ2-1 | - | TRBV21-1
TGTGCCAGCAGCTTAGTGGTGGGAGGCACAGATACGCAGTATTTT | CASSLVVGGTDTQYF | - | TRBJ2-3 | - | TRBV11-2
TGTGCCAGTAAACCACTACAGGGAATTCAGAACACTGAAGCTTTCTTT | CASKPLQGIQNTEAFF | - | TRBJ1-1 | - | TRBV19